This T cell receptor (beta chain) was found in a study of shared clonotypes between healthy human individuals. Produced via immunoSEQ multiplex PCR; TCRdb's table is partial and in-frame only. The table includes about 510,000 clones, about three quarters detected once. V was shortened by 4 bases and J by 6 bases, with 15 bases between the two germline ends. Germline assignment: CDR1 MRHNA and CDR2 SNTAGT. CDR3 length: 14 amino acids. Only Caucasian adults living in Nashville, Tennessee made up the donor group. V and J are TRBV6-4 and TRBJ1-1; TRBD1 might be the D (6 bases). The TCR originated in a woman aged 35 to 49 in good health. Some clones in this sample may be carry-over from other donors' samples. Sequenced sample: PBMCs. The CDR3 DNA follows: TGTGCCAGCAGTGTAAGGGGGGGCGCGGCTGAAGCTTTCTTT. Protein product: CASSVRGGAAEAFF.